This entry features one T cell receptor beta chain sequence. The data were obtained in a study of blood T cells in healthy people across ages. Every donor provided 7.5 to 10 milliliters of peripheral blood. Isolated per sample were at least 6 million PBMCs. A sample-barcoded 5' primer and a J-beta primer mix were used in a second PCR of roughly 7 to 11 cycles. Every cDNA was tagged by a template-switch adaptor with 12 random nucleotides. CDR3-containing paired-end reads numbering at least 2.5 million came from each sample. TCRdb independently ran MiXCR on the 5' RACE reads; one entry per CDR3 protein. Of hundreds of thousands of distinct CDR3 sequences in the sample, about 53% were seen once. Germline-derived CDR1 and CDR2 are SGHDT and YYEEEE. The CDR3 spans 13 residues. V was clipped by 4 bases and J by 0 bases, with 8 bases between them.

Sequences were obtained from blood. The chain combines TRBV5-6 with TRBJ2-7; D unclear. The source is an elderly man in good health. The CDR3 DNA follows: TGTGCCAGCAGCCACGTAGACTCCTACGAGCAGTACTTC. It encodes CASSHVDSYEQYF.